This entry features one T cell receptor beta chain sequence. The antigen is unknown. The CDR3 contains 15 residues. V lost 5 bases, J lost 9 bases, and 11 bases stayed unmatched. Per germline, CDR1 SGHVS and CDR2 FQNEAQ. As TCR cDNA was made by 5'RACE template switching, a universal primer site and UMIs were added. TCRdb ran MiXCR on the 5' RACE reads and lists one entry per CDR3 protein. Altogether about 58,000 distinct CDR3 sequences are present, approximately 7% being singletons, with the ten largest covering roughly 40%. The sample is drawn from a study of T cells after yellow fever vaccination. Whole-study context: Those fractions that held only low numbers of cells were prepared using the SMART-Seq v4 Ultra Low Input RNA kit.

Study-wide results and limits: Abundant contaminating clonotypes from the bulk population could appear in FACS-sorted repertoires. Clones that expanded after primary vaccination mostly reappeared after the booster (less than 98% CD4, approximately 89% CD8).

The chain couples TRBV7-8 to TRBJ2-3; the match to TRBD2 covers 10 bases. This TCR was recovered from a man between 18 and 35 years old who received the YFV17D yellow fever vaccine. The sample here was CD8+ T cells sorted from PBMCs, taken on the day of the first yellow fever vaccination. Here the CDR3 reads CASSHQRGGRETQYF. CDR3 in DNA: TGTGCCAGCAGCCATCAGCGGGGGGGGAGGGAGACGCAGTATTTT.